Here is one TCR beta chain with its context. Antigen unknown. A 5'RACE reaction primed in the constant segment made cDNA libraries of TCR alpha and TCR beta, and these carried sample barcodes and UMIs. TCRdb redid the calling of the 5' RACE reads with MiXCR, one entry per CDR3 protein. The data hold a few hundred thousand distinct CDR3 sequences, with approximately 15% observed a single time. This specimen comes from a study of T-cell memory formation after mild COVID-19. The study's findings and limits: In pre-infection memory, a portion of responding clones appeared, which suggested that cross-reactive memory joined. The authors did not confirm SARS-CoV-2 specificity of second-wave clones peaking day 37. The study found balanced CD4/CD8 in clones contracting day 15 to 85 and a CD4+ lean in later expanders.

J was trimmed by 4 bases and V by 10 bases; bases with no gene match: 5. CDR1 and CDR2 from the germline V gene are KGHDR and SFDVKD. The CDR3 consists of 13 residues. The TCR was taken from a man aged 18 to 30 who had mild COVID-19 (a few samples of this study predate the infection). Cell type and time point are not known. The gene calls are TRBV24-1 and TRBJ2-5, with 10 positions matching TRBD1. Sequencing was performed on PBMCs or a T cell subset sorted from them (not recorded which). The CDR3 spells CATKTGGRETQYF. CDR3 DNA: TGTGCCACTAAGACAGGGGGCAGAGAGACCCAGTACTTC.